The rows below give T cell receptor beta chains drawn from one sample of a study of blood T cell repertoires in COVID-19. Some clones are missing from TCRdb's copy, which holds only in-frame ones; the method was immunoSEQ multiplex PCR. The sample gives roughly 200,000 clones, more than 75% of which show up once; approximately 6.2% is in the top ten. The sequencing input was peripheral blood. Receptors were obtained from a man aged 55 to 70 who had recovered from COVID-19. The CDR3 runs from the conserved cysteine through the conserved F or W. A D gene is named only where the DNA matches it firmly. Where a row states a size, it is once, few, many or the class of an expanded clone; other rows omit it.

J gene: TRBJ2-1; clone size: NA; D gene: TRBD2; V gene: TRBV3-1/TRBV3-2; CDR3 DNA: TGTGCCAGCAGCCAAGGTAGAGGCGGGGGGGTAGGTGAGCAGTTCTTC; CDR3 protein: CASSQGRGGGVGEQFF
J gene: TRBJ2-7; clone size: NA; D gene: NA; V gene: TRBV11-2; CDR3 DNA: TGTGCCAGCAGATCCGGTTACGAGCAGTACTTC; CDR3 protein: CASRSGYEQYF
J gene: TRBJ1-1; clone size: NA; D gene: TRBD1; V gene: TRBV9; CDR3 DNA: TGTGCCAGCAGCGTCGCGGGACAGACGAACACTGAAGCTTTCTTT; CDR3 protein: CASSVAGQTNTEAFF
J gene: TRBJ2-5; clone size: once; D gene: TRBD1; V gene: TRBV11-2; CDR3 DNA: TGTGCCAGCAGCTTAGATGGGGAGACAGGGCGTAGAGAGACCCAGTACTTC; CDR3 protein: CASSLDGETGRRETQYF
J gene: TRBJ1-5; clone size: NA; D gene: NA; V gene: TRBV7-2; CDR3 DNA: TGTGCCAGCAGCCCGGGGGGCAGTCAGCCCCAGCATTTT; CDR3 protein: CASSPGGSQPQHF
J gene: TRBJ2-3; clone size: NA; D gene: NA; V gene: TRBV6-2/TRBV6-3; CDR3 DNA: TGTGCCAGCAGTTACTCGACGGCGGGATGGGCGGATACGCAGTATTTT; CDR3 protein: CASSYSTAGWADTQYF
J gene: TRBJ2-4; clone size: NA; D gene: NA; V gene: TRBV6-5; CDR3 DNA: TGTGCCAGCCGGGGGGCGGGAAACATTCAGTACTTC; CDR3 protein: CASRGAGNIQYF
J gene: TRBJ1-5; clone size: NA; D gene: NA; V gene: TRBV18; CDR3 DNA: TGTGCCAGCTCACCAGGGGGGGTGAGCAATCAGCCCCAGCATTTT; CDR3 protein: CASSPGGVSNQPQHF
J gene: TRBJ2-3; clone size: NA; D gene: TRBD2; V gene: TRBV5-8; CDR3 DNA: TGTGCCAGCAGCGCTCACAGCGGGGGGGCCCAAGATACGCAGTATTTT; CDR3 protein: CASSAHSGGAQDTQYF
J gene: TRBJ2-3; clone size: NA; D gene: NA; V gene: TRBV5-1; CDR3 DNA: TGCGCCAGCAGGGGGGTAGGGGGTGATACGCAGTATTTT; CDR3 protein: CASRGVGGDTQYF
J gene: TRBJ2-1; clone size: NA; D gene: TRBD2; V gene: TRBV9; CDR3 DNA: TGTGCCAGCAGCGAAGGGACTAGACAACATTCCGTTGAGCAGTTCTTC; CDR3 protein: CASSEGTRQHSVEQFF
J gene: TRBJ2-4; clone size: NA; D gene: TRBD2; V gene: TRBV19; CDR3 DNA: TGTGCCAGTAGTATGACCGGACTAGAGGCCAAAAACATTCAGTACTTC; CDR3 protein: CASSMTGLEAKNIQYF
J gene: TRBJ1-5; clone size: NA; D gene: NA; V gene: TRBV6-1; CDR3 DNA: TGTGCCAGCAGTGAAGTAGATCGGCCCCAGCATTTT; CDR3 protein: CASSEVDRPQHF
J gene: TRBJ2-1; clone size: NA; D gene: NA; V gene: TRBV6-4; CDR3 DNA: TGTGCCAGCAGTAGGACGGGACACTTCCCTGGACCAAGCTCCTACAATGAGCAGTTCTTC; CDR3 protein: CASSRTGHFPGPSSYNEQFF
J gene: TRBJ2-3; clone size: NA; D gene: TRBD2; V gene: TRBV5-1; CDR3 DNA: TGCGCCAGCAGCCATAGCGGGAGCACAGATACGCAGTATTTT; CDR3 protein: CASSHSGSTDTQYF
J gene: TRBJ2-1; clone size: NA; D gene: TRBD2; V gene: TRBV7-9; CDR3 DNA: TGTGCCAGCAGCCCATCAATAGCGGGGAGGGCGAAGGATGAGCAGTTCTTC; CDR3 protein: CASSPSIAGRAKDEQFF
J gene: TRBJ1-1; clone size: NA; D gene: TRBD1; V gene: TRBV6-5; CDR3 DNA: TGTGCCAGCAGCAACAGGGGGTTGAACACTGAAGCTTTCTTT; CDR3 protein: CASSNRGLNTEAFF
J gene: TRBJ1-5; clone size: NA; D gene: NA; V gene: TRBV6-5; CDR3 DNA: TGTGCCAGCAGTTTCGGACAGAACGGGCAGCCCCAGCATTTT; CDR3 protein: CASSFGQNGQPQHF
J gene: TRBJ2-7; clone size: NA; D gene: NA; V gene: TRBV7-6; CDR3 DNA: TGTGCCAGCAGCTTAGGCAGGCAGTACGAGCAGTACTTC; CDR3 protein: CASSLGRQYEQYF
J gene: TRBJ2-3; clone size: NA; D gene: TRBD2; V gene: TRBV27; CDR3 DNA: TGTGCCAGCAGTTTATCGCCGCTAGCGGGTACTAGCACAGATACGCAGTATTTT; CDR3 protein: CASSLSPLAGTSTDTQYF
J gene: TRBJ2-7; clone size: NA; D gene: TRBD2; V gene: TRBV6-5; CDR3 DNA: TGTGCCAGCAGGGGGTCTAGCGGGAACGAGCAGTACTTC; CDR3 protein: CASRGSSGNEQYF
J gene: TRBJ2-1; clone size: NA; D gene: NA; V gene: TRBV11-1; CDR3 DNA: TGTGCCAGCAGCTTATTCCAGGGATCGGCCTACAATGAGCAGTTCTTC; CDR3 protein: CASSLFQGSAYNEQFF
J gene: TRBJ1-2; clone size: few; D gene: NA; V gene: TRBV7-2; CDR3 DNA: TGTGCCAGCAGTAGAAGATATGGCTACACCTTC; CDR3 protein: CASSRRYGYTF
J gene: TRBJ1-2; clone size: NA; D gene: TRBD1; V gene: TRBV5-1; CDR3 DNA: TGCGCCAGCAGACGTTCCCCAGGGGGTGACTATGGCTACACCTTC; CDR3 protein: CASRRSPGGDYGYTF
J gene: TRBJ2-1; clone size: NA; D gene: TRBD2; V gene: TRBV5-5; CDR3 DNA: TGTGCCAGCAGCTTTGGAGCGGGGGGTGGCTCCTACAATGAGCAGTTCTTC; CDR3 protein: CASSFGAGGGSYNEQFF
J gene: TRBJ1-1; clone size: NA; D gene: NA; V gene: TRBV21-1; CDR3 DNA: TGTGCCAGCAGCAAATACGGAGACCCACAGGGATTCAACACTGAAGCTTTCTTT; CDR3 protein: CASSKYGDPQGFNTEAFF
J gene: TRBJ2-3; clone size: NA; D gene: NA; V gene: TRBV6-4; CDR3 DNA: TGTGCCAGCAGTGACAGTACAGTGGAACGCACAGATACGCAGTATTTT; CDR3 protein: CASSDSTVERTDTQYF
J gene: TRBJ1-2; clone size: NA; D gene: NA; V gene: TRBV2; CDR3 DNA: TGTGCCAGCAGTGAAACCCCTCAGCGGAACTATGGCTACACCTTC; CDR3 protein: CASSETPQRNYGYTF
J gene: TRBJ1-1; clone size: NA; D gene: NA; V gene: TRBV19; CDR3 DNA: TGTGCCAGTAGTATCAAAGGCGGAGGGATTCGCACTGAAGCTTTCTTT; CDR3 protein: CASSIKGGGIRTEAFF
J gene: TRBJ2-5; clone size: NA; D gene: NA; V gene: TRBV30; CDR3 DNA: TGTGCCTGGAGCGGGAACCAAGAGACCCAGTACTTC; CDR3 protein: CAWSGNQETQYF
J gene: TRBJ1-5; clone size: once; D gene: NA; V gene: TRBV5-1; CDR3 DNA: TGCGCCAGCAGCTTCGACACCGGCTACAATCAGCCCCAGCATTTT; CDR3 protein: CASSFDTGYNQPQHF
J gene: TRBJ1-5; clone size: few; D gene: NA; V gene: TRBV30; CDR3 DNA: TGTGCCTGGAGTGTAGGAGGGTTTCAGCCCCAGCATTTT; CDR3 protein: CAWSVGGFQPQHF
J gene: TRBJ2-5; clone size: NA; D gene: TRBD2; V gene: TRBV3-1/TRBV3-2; CDR3 DNA: TGTGCCAGCAGCAAACAGCGGGGTCGTCAAGAGACCCAGTACTTC; CDR3 protein: CASSKQRGRQETQYF
J gene: TRBJ1-2; clone size: NA; D gene: NA; V gene: TRBV10-3; CDR3 DNA: TGTGCCATCAGTCCCAGGGGATTGGATGGCTACACCTTC; CDR3 protein: CAISPRGLDGYTF
J gene: TRBJ1-5; clone size: NA; D gene: NA; V gene: TRBV7-6; CDR3 DNA: TGTGCCAGCAGCTCGGACAGTCGCTACACCGTTTATAGCAATCAGCCCCAGCATTTT; CDR3 protein: CASSSDSRYTVYSNQPQHF
J gene: TRBJ2-6; clone size: NA; D gene: NA; V gene: TRBV19; CDR3 DNA: TGTGCCAGTAATGGGGACTTACTTTCTGGGGCCAACGTCCTGACTTTC; CDR3 protein: CASNGDLLSGANVLTF
J gene: TRBJ2-4; clone size: NA; D gene: NA; V gene: TRBV27; CDR3 DNA: TGTGCCAGCGGGGCCTCGGGAAACATTCAGTACTTC; CDR3 protein: CASGASGNIQYF
J gene: TRBJ2-2; clone size: NA; D gene: TRBD2; V gene: TRBV4-3; CDR3 DNA: TGCGCCAGCAGCCAAGACTACTGGCGGGGGGCGAACACCGGGGAGCTGTTTTTT; CDR3 protein: CASSQDYWRGANTGELFF
J gene: TRBJ2-5; clone size: NA; D gene: TRBD2; V gene: TRBV7-9; CDR3 DNA: TGTGCCAGCAGCTCGGGACTAGCGGGAGGAGGTTGGAGTGAGACCCAGTACTTC; CDR3 protein: CASSSGLAGGGWSETQYF